The subject of this entry is one T cell receptor (beta chain). No antigen is known for it. Qualities for individual bases were not recorded, and no much larger clone is one base off. The CDR3 spans 15 residues, from the cysteine through the phenylalanine. The kept DNA is CDR3 alone, 45 bases in frame from the first base. For this chain, trimming is 6 bases at the V end and 3 bases at the J end, and the number of junction bases without a gene match is 6. The CDR1 and CDR2 encoded by the germline V gene are MNHNS and SASEGT. The sample belongs to a study of graft-versus-host responses after intestinal transplantation (dated by TCRdb to the early 2020s). For the study in its entirety: The transplants that recipients received were multivisceral, liver-intestinal, or isolated intestinal. Anti-thymocyte globulin induction was given to all recipients, followed by maintenance tacrolimus and steroids for approximately three years. After intestinal transplantation, graft-versus-host and host-versus-graft alloreactive T cell clones were followed in the graft, circulation and bone marrow using bulk TCR-beta CDR3 sequencing. Alloreactive clones were identified by sequencing pre-transplant mixed lymphocyte reaction products and comparing these products with unstimulated pre-transplant donor and recipient T cells. The cohort enrolled about two dozen intestinal transplant recipients, one of whom was a retransplant, and a few patients without pretransplant specimens were excluded. Donor T cell macrochimerism was defined as a peak of at least 4% donor T cells among recipient peripheral blood mononuclear cells. Samples from a few later patients were sequenced in-house on an Illumina MiSeq with MiXCR processing rather than by the commercial service. Study-wide conclusions, independent of this receptor: High GvH to HvG T cell clonal ratios were observed in the allografts of patients with donor T cell macrochimerism. GvH clones were found in recipient bone marrow, and some of the GvH clones appeared earlier in ileal mucosa or blood, which is consistent with an intestinal mucosal origin. The conclusions were limited by the relatively low number and heterogeneity of the intestinal transplant patients. Early after transplant, declines in HvG clones were associated with peak levels of circulating GvH clones.

The library came from the immunoSEQ multiplex PCR assay. In most patients, genomic DNA was isolated using the Qiagen DNeasy Blood and Tissue Kit and sent frozen to Adaptive Biotechnologies for TCR sequencing. For most patients, genomic DNA was subjected to high-throughput TCR-beta CDR3 sequencing by Adaptive Biotechnologies. Processing in the source paper ran as follows. Adaptive's ImmunoSEQ software was the source of the TCR sequencing data for approximately 18 patients, while a few other patients were processed with MiXCR and VDJtools. To correct CD4 versus CD8 sorting errors, any sequence found in both subsets at a frequency ratio below 5:1 was removed. CDR3 nucleotide sequences shared between donor and recipient were removed because the origin of such sequences could not be assigned. To be classed as alloreactive, a clone needed at least 2-fold expansion over unstimulated cells and a minimum CFSE-low frequency of 0.002% (template counts) or 0.001% (read counts). A clone was considered mappable if detected in the sequenced pre-transplant spleen, lymph node, or MLR CFSE-low populations of the donor or recipient. The cumulative frequency of alloreactive clones was calculated as a percentage of all sequences, weighted by copy number. TCRdb holds this immuneACCESS table with in-frame rearrangements only. Some clones are missing; in checked studies, unresolved V genes explain under half, and the rest has no known cause. The V and J calls and clone size are taken from that table; D and trimming were inferred from the DNA. This sample lists over 100,000 clones; roughly 92% were detected once. The ten biggest clones cover 0.23% of the sample.

What this sample's time point label stands for: cells obtained before transplantation from donor or recipient. CD3+CD4+ and CD3+CD8+ populations were FACS-sorted from unstimulated pre-transplant donor and recipient cells taken from spleen or lymph nodes. The sequence links TRBV6-1 to TRBJ1-5; TRBD1 lines up with 9 middle nucleotides. This receptor was obtained from a human donor who was the organ donor for an intestinal transplant. Material: unstimulated CD4+ T cells sorted from spleen or lymph node cells, obtained before transplant. The nucleotides are TGTGCCAGCAGATTGACAGGGGGGAACAATCAGCCCCAGCATTTT. Translated, this is CASRLTGGNNQPQHF.